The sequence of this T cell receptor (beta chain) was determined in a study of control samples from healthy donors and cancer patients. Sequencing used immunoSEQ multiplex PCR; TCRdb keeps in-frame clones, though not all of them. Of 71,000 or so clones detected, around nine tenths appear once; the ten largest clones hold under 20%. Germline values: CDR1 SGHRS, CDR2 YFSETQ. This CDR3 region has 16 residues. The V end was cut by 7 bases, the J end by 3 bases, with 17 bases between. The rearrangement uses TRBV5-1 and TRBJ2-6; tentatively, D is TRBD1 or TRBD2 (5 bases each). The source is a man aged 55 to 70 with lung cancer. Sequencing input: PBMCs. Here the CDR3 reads CASSGTVLNGANVLTF. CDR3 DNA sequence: TGCGCCAGCTCAGGGACCGTGCTGAATGGGGCCAACGTCCTGACTTTC.